Presented here are 13 T cell receptor beta chains from one specimen sequenced in a study of shared clonotypes between healthy human individuals. TCRdb's copy holds only in-frame clones and misses some; the assay was immunoSEQ multiplex PCR. The data show about 2,200,000 clones, 93% seen once. It was CD45RO-negative cells, positively selected for CCR7, that made up naive CD8 cells, with terminally differentiated effector memory CD45RA+ cells excluded. Sequencing used naive CD8+ T cells from PBMCs. These receptors were obtained from a man between 18 and 35 years old in good health. Some clones in this sample may be carry-over from other donors' samples.

The genes are TRBV5-4 and TRBJ2-7; D call uncertain. The CDR3 contains 13 residues. V was clipped by 1 base and J by 1 base, with 6 bases between them. CDR1 and CDR2 (germline): SGHNT, YYREEE (reference sequence). The CDR3 sequence is CASSLLESYEQYF. The CDR3 nucleotides read TGTGCCAGCAGCTTGCTAGAATCCTACGAGCAGTACTTC.

Worth noting for this clone: At one end, the junction sequence differs from germline, possibly due to a read error. J is TRBJ2-7 and V is TRBV30; 7 bases are shared with TRBD2. The CDR3 runs 13 residues. Germline V gene data show CDR1 as GTSNPN and CDR2 as SVGIG (reference sequence). Written as DNA, the CDR3 is TGTGCCTGGGCGGGGGTTCCGTCCTCCGAGCAGTACTTC. Translation: CAWAGVPSSEQYF.

V is TRBV27 and J is TRBJ1-1; D remains unclear. Trimming removed 3 bases at V and 3 bases at J, with 11 bases between. Per the germline V gene, CDR1 is MNHEY and CDR2 is SMNVEV (reference sequence). The CDR3 totals 14 residues. For the CDR3, the DNA is TGTGCCAGCAGTTTTTTCGGGCGGGACACTGAAGCTTTCTTT. It encodes CASSFFGRDTEAFF.

The chain combines TRBV9 with TRBJ2-1; D is possibly TRBD1 or TRBD2 (6 bases each). The V end was cut by 0 bases, the J end by 2 bases, with 12 bases between. The CDR3 runs to 16 residues. Germline V CDR1 and CDR2: SGDLS, YYNGEE. CDR3 sequence (DNA): TGTGCCAGCAGCGTAGAACGGGGGCCTGCCTACAATGAGCAGTTCTTC. Protein product: CASSVERGPAYNEQFF.

The gene calls are TRBV9 and TRBJ2-1, with TRBD1 matching over 12 bases. The CDR3 extends over 16 amino acids. V lost 5 bases to trimming and J lost 7 bases; unmatched junction nucleotides: 10. The germline CDR1 and CDR2 sequences are SGDLS and YYNGEE. The chain's CDR3 is CASSDGRDRGHNEQFF. The CDR3 nucleotides read TGTGCCAGCAGTGACGGCAGGGACAGGGGGCATAATGAGCAGTTCTTC.

This clone was seen only once. The rearrangement joins TRBV28 to TRBJ2-1, with 9 bases fitting TRBD2. Germline loops: CDR1 MDHEN, CDR2 SYDVKM. After removal of 5 bases from V and 9 bases from J, the junction contained 14 bases not matched to a gene. This CDR3 is 16 amino acids long. The DNA for the CDR3 is TGTGCCAGCAGTCCTCCAGGGCTAGCGGGATCGCTTGAGCAGTTCTTC. Translating it yields CASSPPGLAGSLEQFF.

J is TRBJ2-7 and V is TRBV5-4, with a possible D match to TRBD2 (6 bases). The V and J ends lost 5 bases and 6 bases respectively, with 21 bases between them. CDR1 and CDR2 (germline): SGHNT, YYREEE (reference sequence). The CDR3 runs 15 residues. The CDR3 reads CASSLTPGAPTEQYF. The CDR3 DNA follows: TGTGCCAGCAGTCTCACACCGGGAGCCCCTACCGAGCAGTACTTC.

CDR3 nucleotide sequence: TGTGCCAGCAGCGGCCTTGGGGCCAACGTCCTGACTTTC. Its translation is CASSGLGANVLTF. The chain employs TRBV11-2 and TRBJ2-6, with D uncertain. The CDR3 contains 13 residues. Germline-derived CDR1 and CDR2 are SGHAT and FQNNGV. V was cut by 5 bases and J by 3 bases, with 5 bases left in between.

This clone was detected only once. The genes are TRBV5-1 and TRBJ2-1; no reliable D call. Germline V gene sequence: CDR1 SGHRS, CDR2 YFSETQ. The CDR3 is made up of 16 amino acids. The V end was cut by 0 bases, the J end by 0 bases, with 10 bases between. CDR3: CASSLEAKSSYNEQFF. The CDR3, as DNA: TGCGCCAGCAGCTTGGAGGCCAAGAGCTCCTACAATGAGCAGTTCTTC.

This clone was detected only a few times. The chain joins TRBV19 to TRBJ2-1, with TRBD1 matching over 8 bases. The CDR3 runs 15 residues. With V trimmed by 7 bases and J by 1 base, 6 bases remained unmatched. The germline V gene encodes CDR1 LNHDA and CDR2 SQIVND (reference sequence). This CDR3 reads CASTIQGASYNEQFF. DNA of the CDR3: TGTGCCAGTACCATTCAGGGGGCGTCCTACAATGAGCAGTTCTTC.

V usage is TRBV9 and J usage is TRBJ1-4; no definite D call. The CDR3 contains 13 residues. Trimming took 3 bases from V and 8 from J, leaving 11 bases between them. Germline V lookup: CDR1 SGDLS, CDR2 YYNGEE. The CDR3: CASSGWGAEKLFF. The CDR3, as DNA: TGTGCCAGCAGCGGATGGGGAGCCGAAAAACTGTTTTTT.

The chain uses TRBV7-6 and TRBJ2-2; a weak D match, TRBD2 (5 bases). V dropped 5 bases and J dropped 3 bases, with 16 bases sitting between them. The germline gives CDR1 SGHVS, CDR2 FNYEAQ. The CDR3 consists of 16 residues. The chain's CDR3 is CASSPLRHGDTGELFF. The CDR3 nucleotides are TGTGCCAGCAGCCCACTCAGGCACGGGGACACCGGGGAGCTGTTTTTT.

J is TRBJ2-4 and V is TRBV28; D ambiguous. The ends were cut back, 5 bases at V and 0 bases at J, with 11 bases in the middle. Germline V gives CDR1 MDHEN, CDR2 SYDVKM. The CDR3 is 15 residues long. Here the CDR3 DNA reads TGTGCCAGCAGTCCGGTGGATCTAGCCAAAAACATTCAGTACTTC. Translation gives CASSPVDLAKNIQYF.